The 9 T cell receptor beta chains below were found in one sample sequenced in a study of T cells in Graves' hyperthyroidism and ophthalmopathy. TCR beta CDR3 regions were amplified from RNA transcripts. Researchers ran a first-round RT-PCR on the TCR CDR3 using the HTBI primer set. TCRdb reprocessed the multiplex PCR reads via MiXCR and lists one record per CDR3 protein. Altogether about 680,000 distinct CDR3 sequences are present, approximately 36% being singletons, with the ten largest covering around 30%. The sequencing input was blood. Receptors were obtained from a middle-aged woman with Graves' hyperthyroidism.

This clonotype was counted only a few times. This chain uses TRBV10-3 with TRBJ2-5, with D possibly called TRBD1 or TRBD2 (5 bases each). Germline CDR1 ENHRY, CDR2 SYGVKD. Trimming shortened V by 4 bases and J by 5 bases, and 14 bases separated the two germline ends. The CDR3 loop spans 14 amino acids. Here the CDR3 reads CAISGGVVEETQYF. The CDR3 coding sequence is TGTGCCATCAGTGGAGGGGTTGTTGAGGAGACCCAGTACTTC.

V gene TRBV7-2 combines with J gene TRBJ2-1, with 8 bases lining up with TRBD2. J was trimmed by 4 bases and V by 5 bases; bases with no gene match: 7. The CDR3 runs 15 residues. From germline, CDR1 is SGHTA and CDR2 FQGNSA. The CDR3 DNA is TGTGCCAGCAGCGTAAGCGGGGGCCCATACAATGAGCAGTTCTTC. It translates to CASSVSGGPYNEQFF.

This clonotype came up many times. The chain links TRBV10-3 to TRBJ1-5; D might be TRBD1 (5 bases). Trimming removed 4 bases at V and 4 bases at J, with 8 bases between. This CDR3 contains 13 residues. CDR1 ENHRY and CDR2 SYGVKD come from the germline V gene. CDR3 bases: TGTGCCATCAGTGGACAGAAAAATCAGCCCCAGCATTTT. Its translation: CAISGQKNQPQHF.

This chain's CDR3 is CASSLGLVGQPQHF. The CDR3 nucleotides read TGTGCCAGCAGTTTAGGTCTCGTCGGACAGCCCCAGCATTTT. V gene TRBV28 combines with J gene TRBJ1-5, with no clear D. Germline V lookup: CDR1 MDHEN, CDR2 SYDVKM. V was pared by 2 bases and J by 7 bases, with 12 bases between. The CDR3 has 14 amino acids.

This clonotype was seen only a few times. This chain joins TRBV20-1 and TRBJ2-2, with D possibly TRBD1 on 6 matching bases. The V and J ends lost 0 bases and 4 bases respectively, with 12 bases between them. The CDR3 runs 15 residues. CDR1 is DFQATT and CDR2 is SNEGSKA in the germline V gene (reference sequence). The CDR3 spells CSARDGAGVTGELFF. CDR3 nucleotide sequence: TGCAGTGCTAGAGATGGGGCAGGGGTCACCGGGGAGCTGTTTTTT.

This clonotype was seen a handful of times. The chain has TRBV7-9 and TRBJ1-4; D is possibly TRBD1 (5 bases). This CDR3 comprises 15 residues. CDR1 and CDR2 from the germline V gene are SEHNR and FQNEAQ (reference sequence). V lost 1 base to trimming and J lost 6 bases, with 12 bases between them. The CDR3 sequence is CASSLVGGVHEKLFF. For the CDR3, the DNA is TGTGCCAGCAGCTTAGTCGGAGGGGTGCATGAAAAACTGTTTTTT.

The genes are TRBV19 and TRBJ1-5, with D unclear. V gave up 9 bases and J gave up 2 bases, with 14 bases separating them. Germline CDR1 and CDR2: LNHDA and SQIVND (reference sequence). This CDR3 contains 14 residues. CDR3 amino acids: CASEIGVGNQPQHF. CDR3 nucleotides: TGTGCCAGCGAAATTGGGGTCGGCAATCAGCCCCAGCATTTT.

This clonotype was seen only a few times. This CDR3 is CSATATGRQPQHF. The CDR3 nucleotides are TGCAGTGCTACCGCGACAGGGAGGCAGCCCCAGCATTTT. The J gene is TRBJ1-5, the V gene TRBV20-1; TRBD1 aligns across 7 bases. The junction had 7 bases not matched to a gene; V was cut back by 4 bases and J by 7 bases. The CDR3 covers 13 residues. CDR1 is DFQATT, CDR2 SNEGSKA, per germline (reference sequence).

This clonotype came up many times. The rearrangement joins TRBV10-1 to TRBJ1-1; D remains ambiguous. Germline CDR1 WNHNN, CDR2 SYGVQD (reference sequence). Trimming cost V 3 bases and J 1 base, with 3 bases left between them. The CDR3 loop spans 12 amino acids. The CDR3 DNA reads as TGCGCCAGCAGTGATTGGAACACTGAAGCTTTCTTT. It translates to CASSDWNTEAFF.